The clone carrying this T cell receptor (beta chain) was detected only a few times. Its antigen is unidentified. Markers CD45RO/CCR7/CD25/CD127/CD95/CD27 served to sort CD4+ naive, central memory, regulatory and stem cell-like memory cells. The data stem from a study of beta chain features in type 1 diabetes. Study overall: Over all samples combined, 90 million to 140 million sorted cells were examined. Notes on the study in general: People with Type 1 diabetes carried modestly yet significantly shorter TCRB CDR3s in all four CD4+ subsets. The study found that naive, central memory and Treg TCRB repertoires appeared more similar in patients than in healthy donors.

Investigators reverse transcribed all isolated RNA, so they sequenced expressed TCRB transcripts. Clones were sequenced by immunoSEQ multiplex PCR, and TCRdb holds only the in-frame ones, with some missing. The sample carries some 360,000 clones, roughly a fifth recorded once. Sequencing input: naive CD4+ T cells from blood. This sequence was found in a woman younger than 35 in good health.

The CDR3 here is CASSPRFSGGLYQETQYF. In nucleotides, the CDR3 is TGTGCCAGCAGCCCCCGGTTTAGCGGGGGATTGTACCAAGAGACCCAGTACTTC. This chain connects TRBV9 to TRBJ2-5; 9 nucleotides line up with TRBD2. The junction had 13 bases not matched to a gene; V was cut back by 4 bases and J by 0 bases. Germline values: CDR1 SGDLS, CDR2 YYNGEE. The CDR3 contains 18 residues.